This T cell receptor (beta chain) was sequenced during a study of T cells in women clearing cervical HPV infection. Overall study: Cases were women with histologically confirmed HPV16-related CIN3 or worse, including a couple of invasive cancers. Case blood was drawn when the lesion was first found; control blood after infection became undetectable.

Assay used: immunoSEQ multiplex PCR; TCRdb lists only in-frame clones, some missing. The repertoire shows 35,000 to 45,000 clones; the top ten hold 5.8%. For this clone: The sequence runs out 3 residues before the end of the CDR3; the remainder is reconstructed from the germline J gene.

Each participant carried one incident cervical HPV16 infection only. V lost 4 bases and J lost 1, with 8 bases in between. Per germline, CDR1 SGHRS and CDR2 YFSETQ. This CDR3 is 14 amino acids long. The origin of this receptor is a woman aged 18 to 75 with a cervical HPV16 infection that either progressed to CIN3+ or cleared (not recorded which). J is TRBJ2-2 and V is TRBV5-1; D gene ambiguous. Sample: blood buffy coat. CDR3 residues: CASSQEGNTGELFF. CDR3 DNA, as far as it was read: TGCGCCAGCAGCCAAGAAGGGAACACCGGGGAG.